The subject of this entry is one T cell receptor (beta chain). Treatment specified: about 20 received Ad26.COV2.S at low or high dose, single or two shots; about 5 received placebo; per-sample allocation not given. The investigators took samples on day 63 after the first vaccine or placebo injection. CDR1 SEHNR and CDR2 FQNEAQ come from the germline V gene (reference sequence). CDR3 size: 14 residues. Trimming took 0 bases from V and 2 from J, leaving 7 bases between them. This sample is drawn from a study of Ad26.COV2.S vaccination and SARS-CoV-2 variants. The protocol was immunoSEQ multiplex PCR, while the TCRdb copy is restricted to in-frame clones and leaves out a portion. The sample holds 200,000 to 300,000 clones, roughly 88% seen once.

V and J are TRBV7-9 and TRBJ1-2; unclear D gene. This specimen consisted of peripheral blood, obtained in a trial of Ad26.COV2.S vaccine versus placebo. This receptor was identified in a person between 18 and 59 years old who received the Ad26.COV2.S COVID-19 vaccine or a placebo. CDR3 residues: CASSLAFANYGYTF. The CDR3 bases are TGTGCCAGCAGCTTAGCGTTTGCCAACTATGGCTACACCTTC.